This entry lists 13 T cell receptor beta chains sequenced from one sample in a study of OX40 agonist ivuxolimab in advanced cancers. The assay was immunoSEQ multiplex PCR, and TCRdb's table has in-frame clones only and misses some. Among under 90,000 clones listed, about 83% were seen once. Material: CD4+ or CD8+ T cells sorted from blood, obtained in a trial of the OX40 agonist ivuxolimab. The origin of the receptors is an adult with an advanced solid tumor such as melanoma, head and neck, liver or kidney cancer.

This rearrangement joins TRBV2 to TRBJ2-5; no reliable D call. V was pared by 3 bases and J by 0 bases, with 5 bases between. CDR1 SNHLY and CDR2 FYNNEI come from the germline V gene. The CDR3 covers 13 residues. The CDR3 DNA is TGTGCCAGCAGTGAGGGGAACCAAGAGACCCAGTACTTC. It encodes CASSEGNQETQYF.

CDR3 amino acids: CASTFQYEQYF. The CDR3 nucleotides are TGTGCCAGCACATTCCAGTACGAGCAGTACTTC. This rearrangement joins TRBV6-5 to TRBJ2-7; D is unresolved. There are 11 residues in the CDR3. Germline V CDR1 and CDR2: MNHEY, SVGAGI. With 7 bases removed from V and 4 bases from J, the gap between germline ends came to 8 bases.

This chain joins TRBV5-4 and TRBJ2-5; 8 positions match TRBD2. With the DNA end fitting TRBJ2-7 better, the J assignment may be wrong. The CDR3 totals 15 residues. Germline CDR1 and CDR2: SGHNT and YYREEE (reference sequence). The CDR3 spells CASRLPGGLGYEQYF. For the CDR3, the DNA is TGTGCCAGCAGACTTCCGGGGGGGCTGGGCTACGAGCAGTACTTC.

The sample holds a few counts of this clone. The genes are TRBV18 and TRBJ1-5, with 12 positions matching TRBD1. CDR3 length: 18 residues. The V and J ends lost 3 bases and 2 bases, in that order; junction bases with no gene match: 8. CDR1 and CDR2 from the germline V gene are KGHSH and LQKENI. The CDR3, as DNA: TGTGCCAGCTCACCGTTCGGGACAGGGGGCATGGGCAATCAGCCCCAGCATTTT. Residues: CASSPFGTGGMGNQPQHF.

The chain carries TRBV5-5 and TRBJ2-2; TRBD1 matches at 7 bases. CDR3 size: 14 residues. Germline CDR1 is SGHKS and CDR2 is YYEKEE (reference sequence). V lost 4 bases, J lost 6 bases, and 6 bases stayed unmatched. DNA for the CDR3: TGTGCCAGCAGCCAAGACAGGGTCCCCGGGGAGCTGTTTTTT. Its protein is CASSQDRVPGELFF. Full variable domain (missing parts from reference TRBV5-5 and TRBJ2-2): DAGVTQSPTHLIKTRGQQVTLRCSPISGHKSVSWYQQVLGQGPQFIFQYYEKEERGRGNFPDRFSARQFPNYSSELNVNALLLGDSALYLCASSQDRVPGELFFGEGSRLTVL.

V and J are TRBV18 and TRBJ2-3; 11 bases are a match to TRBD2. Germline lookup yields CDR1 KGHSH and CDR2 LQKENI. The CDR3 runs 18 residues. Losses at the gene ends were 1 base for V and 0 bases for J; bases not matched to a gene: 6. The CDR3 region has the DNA TGTGCCAGCTCACCACGGCTAGCGGGGGGCACTAGCACAGATACGCAGTATTTT. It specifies CASSPRLAGGTSTDTQYF.

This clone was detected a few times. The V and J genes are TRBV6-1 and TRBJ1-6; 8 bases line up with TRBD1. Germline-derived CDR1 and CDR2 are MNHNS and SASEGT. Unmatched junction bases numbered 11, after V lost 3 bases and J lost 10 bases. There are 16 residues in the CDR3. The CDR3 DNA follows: TGTGCCAGCAGTGATCAGATCTTTGACAGGGGCTCACCCCTCCACTTT. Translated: CASSDQIFDRGSPLHF.

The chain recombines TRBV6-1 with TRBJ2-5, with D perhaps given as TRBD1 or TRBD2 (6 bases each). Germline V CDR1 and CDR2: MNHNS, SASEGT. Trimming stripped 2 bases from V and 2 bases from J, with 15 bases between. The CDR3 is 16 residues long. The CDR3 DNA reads TGTGCCAGCAGTGAATGGGGGCGGGGTCCTCAAGAGACCCAGTACTTC. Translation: CASSEWGRGPQETQYF.

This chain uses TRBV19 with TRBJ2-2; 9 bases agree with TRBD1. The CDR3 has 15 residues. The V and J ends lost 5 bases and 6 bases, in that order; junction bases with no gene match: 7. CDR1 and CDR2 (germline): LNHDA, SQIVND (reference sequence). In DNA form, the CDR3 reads TGTGCCAGTAGTCCTGGACAGGGGAGCGCCGGGGAGCTGTTTTTT. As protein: CASSPGQGSAGELFF.

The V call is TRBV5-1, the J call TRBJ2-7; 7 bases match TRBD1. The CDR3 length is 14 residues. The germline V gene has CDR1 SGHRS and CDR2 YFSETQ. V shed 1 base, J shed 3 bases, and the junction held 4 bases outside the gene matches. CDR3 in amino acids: CASSLSGQVYEQYF. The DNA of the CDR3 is TGCGCCAGCAGCTTGTCCGGACAGGTCTACGAGCAGTACTTC.

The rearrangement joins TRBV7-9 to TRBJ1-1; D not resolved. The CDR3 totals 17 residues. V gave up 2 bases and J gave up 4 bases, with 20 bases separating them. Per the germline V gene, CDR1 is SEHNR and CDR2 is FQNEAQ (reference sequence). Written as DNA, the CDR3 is TGTGCCAGCAGCTTAATCAGGAGCGGCTATTTGATCACTGAAGCTTTCTTT. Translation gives CASSLIRSGYLITEAFF.

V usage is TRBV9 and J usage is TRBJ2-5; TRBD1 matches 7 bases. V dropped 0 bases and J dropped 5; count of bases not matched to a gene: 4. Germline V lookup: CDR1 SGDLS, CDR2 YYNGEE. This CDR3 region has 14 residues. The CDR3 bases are TGTGCCAGCAGCGTAGAACAGGGGCTGGAGACCCAGTACTTC. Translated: CASSVEQGLETQYF.

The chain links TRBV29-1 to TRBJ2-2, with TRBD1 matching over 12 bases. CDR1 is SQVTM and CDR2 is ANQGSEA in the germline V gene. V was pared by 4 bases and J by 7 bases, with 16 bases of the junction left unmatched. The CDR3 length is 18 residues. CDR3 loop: CSVAPGLTGQGAVGELFF. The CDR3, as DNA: TGCAGCGTTGCACCGGGACTGACGGGACAGGGGGCTGTCGGGGAGCTGTTTTTT.